This T cell receptor (beta chain) was sequenced in a study of blood T cell repertoires in COVID-19. Background on the study: There were acute and convalescent COVID-19 samples, and they came from the United States, Italy and Spain. Sample material is recorded as cDNA or gDNA derived from T cells, B-cell-depleted T cells, or PBMCs.

The ends were cut back, 3 bases at V and 4 bases at J, with 13 bases in the middle. The CDR3 has 14 amino acids. Germline V gene data show CDR1 as DFQATT and CDR2 as SNEGSKA (reference sequence). In the original processing: Reference gene primer amplification gave nucleated cell count estimates. TCRdb's table, derived via immunoSEQ multiplex PCR, lists solely in-frame clones and lacks some. For V, J and clone size, that table is used; D and trimming come from the DNA. Of roughly 80,000 clones detected, approximately 89% appear once; the ten largest clones hold 5.8%. The material sequenced was peripheral blood. The chain carries TRBV20-1 and TRBJ2-1; a weak D match, TRBD2 (7 bases). The TCR comes from a man aged 50-59 years with active COVID-19. The CDR3 bases are TGCAGTGCTAGTGGACAGCGGGGATACAATGAGCAGTTCTTC. Amino acid sequence: CSASGQRGYNEQFF.